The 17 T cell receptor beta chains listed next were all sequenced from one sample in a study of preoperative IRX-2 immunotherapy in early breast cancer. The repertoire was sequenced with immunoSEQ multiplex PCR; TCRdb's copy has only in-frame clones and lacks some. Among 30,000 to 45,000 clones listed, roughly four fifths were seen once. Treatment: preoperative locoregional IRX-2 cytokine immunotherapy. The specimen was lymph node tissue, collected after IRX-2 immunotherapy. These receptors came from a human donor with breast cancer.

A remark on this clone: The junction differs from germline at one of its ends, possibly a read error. The CDR3 sequence: CAISGSGGPKGDEQFF. CDR3 nucleotide sequence: TGTGCCATCAGTGGTAGCGGGGGGCCCAAGGGCGATGAGCAGTTCTTC. The chain recombines TRBV6-8 with TRBJ2-1; 10 nucleotides line up with TRBD2. The CDR3 covers 16 residues. Germline CDR1 reads MNHGY; CDR2 reads SAAAGT.

The CDR3 region is CATGASSYNEQFF. The CDR3 DNA reads TGTGCTACCGGGGCTAGCTCCTACAATGAGCAGTTCTTC. The chain is built from TRBV12-5 and TRBJ2-1; either TRBD1 or TRBD2 may fit D (5 bases each). Germline lookup yields CDR1 LGHNT and CDR2 FRNRAP. V was trimmed by 10 bases and J by 0 bases, leaving 10 bases between them. The CDR3 contains 13 residues.

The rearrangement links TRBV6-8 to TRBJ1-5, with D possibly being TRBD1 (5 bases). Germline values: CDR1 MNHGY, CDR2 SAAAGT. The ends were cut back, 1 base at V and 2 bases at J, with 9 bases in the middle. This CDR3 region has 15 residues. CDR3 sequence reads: CASSYWGTGNQPQHF. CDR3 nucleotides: TGTGCCAGCAGTTACTGGGGGACGGGCAATCAGCCCCAGCATTTT.

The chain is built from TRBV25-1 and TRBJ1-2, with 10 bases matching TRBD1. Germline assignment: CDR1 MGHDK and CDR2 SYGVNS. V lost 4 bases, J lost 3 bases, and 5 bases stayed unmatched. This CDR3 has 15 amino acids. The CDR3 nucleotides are TGTGCCAGCAGTGCGTGGACAGGGGGACACTATGGCTACACCTTC. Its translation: CASSAWTGGHYGYTF.

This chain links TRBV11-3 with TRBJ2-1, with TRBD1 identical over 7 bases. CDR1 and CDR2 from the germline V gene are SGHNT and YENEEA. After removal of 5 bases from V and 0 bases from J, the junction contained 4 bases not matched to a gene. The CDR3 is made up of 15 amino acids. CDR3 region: CASSPGQSSYNEQFF. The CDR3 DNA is TGTGCCAGCAGCCCGGGACAGAGCTCCTACAATGAGCAGTTCTTC.

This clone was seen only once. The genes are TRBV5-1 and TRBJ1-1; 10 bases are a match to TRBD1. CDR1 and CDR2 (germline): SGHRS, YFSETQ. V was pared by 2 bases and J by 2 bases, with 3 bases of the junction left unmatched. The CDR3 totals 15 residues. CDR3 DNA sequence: TGCGCCAGCAGCTTAGGGGACAGGGGAAACACTGAAGCTTTCTTT. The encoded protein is CASSLGDRGNTEAFF. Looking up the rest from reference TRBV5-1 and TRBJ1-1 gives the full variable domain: KAGVTQTPRYLIKTRGQQVTLSCSPISGHRSVSWYQQTPGQGLQFLFEYFSETQRNKGNFPGRFSGRQFSNSRSEMNVSTLELGDSALYLCASSLGDRGNTEAFFGQGTRLTVV.

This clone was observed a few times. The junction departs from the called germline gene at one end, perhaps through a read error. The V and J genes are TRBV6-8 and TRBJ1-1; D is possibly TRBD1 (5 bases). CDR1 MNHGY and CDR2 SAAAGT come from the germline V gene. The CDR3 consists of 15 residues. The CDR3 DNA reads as TGTGCCATCAGTGTACGCGAGGGGCCGAACACTGAAGCTTTCTTT. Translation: CAISVREGPNTEAFF.

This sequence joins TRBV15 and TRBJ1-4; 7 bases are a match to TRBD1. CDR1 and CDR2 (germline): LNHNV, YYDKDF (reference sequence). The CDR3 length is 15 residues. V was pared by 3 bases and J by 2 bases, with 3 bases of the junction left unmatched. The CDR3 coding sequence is TGTGCCACCAGCAGGGGGGGACAGACTAATGAAAAACTGTTTTTT. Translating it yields CATSRGGQTNEKLFF.

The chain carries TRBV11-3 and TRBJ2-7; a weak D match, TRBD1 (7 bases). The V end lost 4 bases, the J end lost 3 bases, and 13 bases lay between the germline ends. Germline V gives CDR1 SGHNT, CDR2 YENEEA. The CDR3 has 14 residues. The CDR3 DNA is TGTGCCAGCAGCTGGAGACAGGGAGGCTACGAGCAGTACTTC. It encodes CASSWRQGGYEQYF. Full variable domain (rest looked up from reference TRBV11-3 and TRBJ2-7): EAGVVQSPRYKIIEKKQPVAFWCNPISGHNTLYWYLQNLGQGPELLIRYENEEAVDDSQLPKDRFSAERLKGVDSTLKIQPAELGDSAVYLCASSWRQGGYEQYFGPGTRLTVT.

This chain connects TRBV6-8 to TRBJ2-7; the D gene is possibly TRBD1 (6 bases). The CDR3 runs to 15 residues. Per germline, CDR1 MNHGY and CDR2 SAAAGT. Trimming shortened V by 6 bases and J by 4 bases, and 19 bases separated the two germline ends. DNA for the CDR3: TGTGCCAGCAGCCAGTGGGGGCAGGGTTTGTACGAGCAGTACTTC. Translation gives CASSQWGQGLYEQYF.

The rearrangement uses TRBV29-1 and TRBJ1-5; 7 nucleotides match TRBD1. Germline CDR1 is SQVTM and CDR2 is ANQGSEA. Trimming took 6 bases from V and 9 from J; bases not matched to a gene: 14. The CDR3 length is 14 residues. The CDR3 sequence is CSVSGTATGGPQHF. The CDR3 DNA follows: TGCAGCGTATCAGGGACAGCGACGGGGGGGCCCCAGCATTTT.

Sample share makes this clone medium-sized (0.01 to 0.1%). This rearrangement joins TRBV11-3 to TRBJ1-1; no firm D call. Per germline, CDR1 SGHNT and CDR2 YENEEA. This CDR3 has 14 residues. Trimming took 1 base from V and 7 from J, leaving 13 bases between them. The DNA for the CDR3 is TGTGCCAGCAGCTTAGTCCCGGGGAAAGGTGAAGCTTTCTTT. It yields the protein CASSLVPGKGEAFF. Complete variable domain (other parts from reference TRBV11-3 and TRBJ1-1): EAGVVQSPRYKIIEKKQPVAFWCNPISGHNTLYWYLQNLGQGPELLIRYENEEAVDDSQLPKDRFSAERLKGVDSTLKIQPAELGDSAVYLCASSLVPGKGEAFFGQGTRLTVV.

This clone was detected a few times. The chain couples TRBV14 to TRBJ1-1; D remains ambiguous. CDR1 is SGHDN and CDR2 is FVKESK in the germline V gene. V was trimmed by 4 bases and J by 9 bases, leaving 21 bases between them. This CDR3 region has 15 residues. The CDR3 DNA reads TGTGCCAGCAGCCTCTCCTCGGGAACCGCAGATAAAGCTTTCTTT. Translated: CASSLSSGTADKAFF.

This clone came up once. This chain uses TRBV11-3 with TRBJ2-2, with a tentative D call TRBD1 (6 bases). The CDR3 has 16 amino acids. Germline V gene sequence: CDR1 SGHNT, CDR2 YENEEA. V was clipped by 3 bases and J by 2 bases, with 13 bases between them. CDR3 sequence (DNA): TGTGCCAGCAGCTTGGAAGGGGGTCTAAACACCGGGGAGCTGTTTTTT. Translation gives CASSLEGGLNTGELFF.

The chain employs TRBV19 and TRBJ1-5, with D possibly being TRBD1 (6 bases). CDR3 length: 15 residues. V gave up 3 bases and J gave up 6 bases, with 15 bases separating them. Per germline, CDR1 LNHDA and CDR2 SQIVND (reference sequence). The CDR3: CASSIQGSRSQPQHF. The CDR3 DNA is TGTGCCAGTAGTATTCAGGGGTCTCGCTCTCAGCCCCAGCATTTT.

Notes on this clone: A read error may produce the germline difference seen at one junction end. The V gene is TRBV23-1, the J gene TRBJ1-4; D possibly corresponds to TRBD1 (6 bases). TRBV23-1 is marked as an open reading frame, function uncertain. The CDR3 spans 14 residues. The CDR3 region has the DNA TGCGCCAGCAGCCAAGATAAGATGGGGGGCAGGTGGATTTTT. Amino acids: CASSQDKMGGRWIF.

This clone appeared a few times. The CDR3, as DNA: TGTGCCAGCAGCAGGGACAGGGGAAATCAGCCCCAGCATTTT. Protein product: CASSRDRGNQPQHF. V gene TRBV11-3 combines with J gene TRBJ1-5; the match to TRBD1 covers 10 bases. CDR3 length: 14 amino acids. Germline values: CDR1 SGHNT, CDR2 YENEEA. V lost 5 bases to trimming and J lost 4 bases; unmatched junction nucleotides: 2.